Listed below are T cell receptor beta chains from one sample, sequenced in a study of blood T cells in healthy people across ages. Via MiXCR, TCRdb re-called the 5' RACE reads, giving one row per CDR3 protein. The sample records 1.5 million to 2 million distinct CDR3 sequences, approximately 39% being singletons. The material sequenced was blood. These receptors were obtained from a human donor in good health. Each CDR3 is given with its conserved first and last residue. Each record gives: V gene, clone size, J gene, D gene, CDR3 DNA, CDR3 protein. The D gene is left open where the match is weak. Some rows mark clone size as missing; the rest say once, few, many or name a class of expanded clone.

TRBV3-1	.	TRBJ2-3	.	TGTGCCAGCAGCCAAGGACTCCCAGGGTCAGTAACAGATACGCAGTATTTT	CASSQGLPGSVTDTQYF
TRBV21-1	.	TRBJ1-5	.	TGTGCCAGCAGCAAAAGTTGTTATAAAAGGGGTTCGGGGGGATTGGGTAGCAATCAGCCCCAGCATTTT	CASSKSCYKRGSGGLGSNQPQHF
TRBV5-1	.	TRBJ2-2	TRBD2	TGCGCCAGCAGCTTGGAGGTTAGCGGGGGGGCTCTCTTCGGGGAGCTGTTTTTT	CASSLEVSGGALFGELFF
TRBV6-2/TRBV6-3	.	TRBJ2-1	.	TGTGCCAGCAGTTATCTGAGCACCCTCTACAATGAGCAGTTCTTC	CASSYLSTLYNEQFF
TRBV29-1	.	TRBJ1-1	.	TGCAGCGTTGACCCGTACGCCGCTGAAGCTTTCTTT	CSVDPYAAEAFF
TRBV6-5	.	TRBJ2-1	.	TGTGCCAGCAGTTACGCCGGGGGAGAACACAATGAGCAGTTCTTC	CASSYAGGEHNEQFF
TRBV11-1	.	TRBJ2-7	.	TGTGCCAGCAGCTTCAACCTAGGGCCAACCTACGAGCAGTACTTC	CASSFNLGPTYEQYF
TRBV6-5	.	TRBJ1-4	TRBD1	TGTGCCAGCAGTTACTCTGGCCAGGGGGCAGGTGAAAAACTGTTTTTT	CASSYSGQGAGEKLFF
TRBV29-1	once	TRBJ2-1	.	TGCAGCGTTGTGGGGGGCCGTAACTACAATGAGCAGTTCTTC	CSVVGGRNYNEQFF
TRBV9	.	TRBJ2-6	TRBD1	TGTGCCAGCAGCGTAGACGGGACAGGGGGCGGTTCTGGGGCCAGCGTCCTGACTTTC	CASSVDGTGGGSGASVLTF
TRBV14	.	TRBJ2-7	.	TGTGCCAGCAGCCCAGGGGTCAGCCTCTACGAGCAGTACTTC	CASSPGVSLYEQYF
TRBV5-6	.	TRBJ2-1	TRBD2	TGTGCCAGCAGCTTGGTTCTAGCGGTGACCATAAGTGAGCAGTTCTTC	CASSLVLAVTISEQFF
TRBV6-2/TRBV6-3	.	TRBJ1-1	.	TGTGCCAGCAGTTACTCGCTGACTGAAGCTTTCTTT	CASSYSLTEAFF
TRBV7-3	.	TRBJ1-1	.	TGTGCCAGCAGCTTCTCAGGGCTAGCCCTAATTAATGAACATGCTGAAGCTTTCTTT	CASSFSGLALINEHAEAFF
TRBV12-3/TRBV12-4	.	TRBJ2-7	.	TGTGCCGGCAGTTTAAATAACGCGGACGAGCAGTACTTC	CAGSLNNADEQYF
TRBV20-1	few	TRBJ2-7	TRBD2	TGCAGTGCTAGAAAGACCCGGACTAGCGGGGAATTCTACGAGCAGTACTTC	CSARKTRTSGEFYEQYF
TRBV7-9	few	TRBJ1-2	.	TGTGCCAGCAGCTTAGCCTCGGCGGAGGCGCGCTACACCTTC	CASSLASAEARYTF
TRBV2	.	TRBJ1-5	.	TGTGCCAGCAGTGGGCAGGGGCTTCAGCCCCAGCATTTT	CASSGQGLQPQHF
TRBV5-1	.	TRBJ2-5	.	TGCGCCAGCAGCGTTTACAGGCAAGAGACCCAGTACTTC	CASSVYRQETQYF
TRBV2	.	TRBJ2-1	TRBD2	TGTGCCAGCAGTGAAGTTAGCGGGGGGGAAGGGGAGCAGTTCTTC	CASSEVSGGEGEQFF
TRBV2	.	TRBJ2-2	TRBD1	TGTGCCAGCAGTCGACGACAGGGTGCCGGGGAGCTGTTTTTT	CASSRRQGAGELFF
TRBV20-1	.	TRBJ2-5	TRBD2	TGCAGTGCTCCAAAGGGGAGCGGGGGGGCCGGGGAGACCCAGTACTTC	CSAPKGSGGAGETQYF
TRBV27	.	TRBJ2-4	.	TGTGCCAGCATCGGAGTCGGCATTCAGTACTTC	CASIGVGIQYF
TRBV7-2	.	TRBJ2-7	TRBD1	TGTGCCAGCAGCTTAATGGGACAGAACTACGAGCAGTACTTC	CASSLMGQNYEQYF
TRBV7-3	few	TRBJ2-7	TRBD2	TGTGCCAGCAGCTTAACGGGGGAGGGTTACGAGCAGTACTTC	CASSLTGEGYEQYF
TRBV20-1	few	TRBJ2-3	.	TGCAGTGCCCCCCTTAGGCTCGGCACAGATACGCAGTATTTT	CSAPLRLGTDTQYF
TRBV7-2	few	TRBJ2-3	.	TGTGCCAGCAGCTTAGCGCTTACGAGAGATACGCAGTATTTT	CASSLALTRDTQYF